This T cell receptor (beta chain) was profiled in a study of T cell responses to AZD1222 COVID-19 vaccine. Study results and caveats: Increased Spike-specific TCR breadth and depth were observed after two AZD1222 doses. Among vaccine-associated CD4 TCRs, coverage spanned spike, with dominance at 160-218 and 743-854. White British people made up most donors, females outnumbered males, and clonal diversity was possibly underestimated.

V lost 4 bases and J lost 3; bases outside the gene matches: 11. The CDR3 spans 17 residues. From germline, CDR1 is MDHEN and CDR2 SYDVKM. TCRdb's table, derived via immunoSEQ multiplex PCR, lists solely in-frame clones and lacks some. This table has about 150,000 clones, about 87% appearing once. Details on this clone: No antigen is known for it.

The clonotype was recovered from an adult who received the AZD1222 COVID-19 vaccine. The sequences come from peripheral blood, collected 28 days after the second AZD1222 dose. The chain uses TRBV28 and TRBJ1-4, with 7 bases aligning to TRBD1. CDR3 in DNA: TGTGCCAGCAGTTCCCTTCCCTCGGGGACAGCTAATGAAAAACTGTTTTTT. Residues: CASSSLPSGTANEKLFF.